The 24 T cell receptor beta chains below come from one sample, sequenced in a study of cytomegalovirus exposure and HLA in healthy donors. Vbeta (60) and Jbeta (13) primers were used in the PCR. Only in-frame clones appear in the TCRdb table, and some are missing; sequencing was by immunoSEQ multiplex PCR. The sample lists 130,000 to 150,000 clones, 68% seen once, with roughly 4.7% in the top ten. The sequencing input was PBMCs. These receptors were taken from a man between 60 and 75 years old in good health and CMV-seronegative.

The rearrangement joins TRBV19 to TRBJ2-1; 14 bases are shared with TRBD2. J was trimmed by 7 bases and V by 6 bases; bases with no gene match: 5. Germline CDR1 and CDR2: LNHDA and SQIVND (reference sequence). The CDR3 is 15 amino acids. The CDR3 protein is CASSPTSGRVNEQFF. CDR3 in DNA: TGTGCCAGTAGCCCGACTAGCGGGAGGGTGAATGAGCAGTTCTTC.

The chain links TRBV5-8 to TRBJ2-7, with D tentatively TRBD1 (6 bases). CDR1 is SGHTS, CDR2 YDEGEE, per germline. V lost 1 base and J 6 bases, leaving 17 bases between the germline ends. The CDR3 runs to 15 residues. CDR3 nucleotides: TGTGCCAGCAGCTTGACAGGGTTCCGTGCGGGCGAGCAGTACTTC. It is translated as CASSLTGFRAGEQYF. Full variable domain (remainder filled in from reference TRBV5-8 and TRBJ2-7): EAGVTQSPTHLIKTRGQQATLRCSPISGHTSVYWYQQALGLGLQFLLWYDEGEERNRGNFPPRFSGRQFPNYSSELNVNALELEDSALYLCASSLTGFRAGEQYFGPGTRLTVT.

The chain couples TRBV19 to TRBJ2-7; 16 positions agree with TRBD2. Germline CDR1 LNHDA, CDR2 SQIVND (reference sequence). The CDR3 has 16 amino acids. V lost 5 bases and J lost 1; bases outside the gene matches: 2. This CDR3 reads CASSVGLAGGSYEQYF. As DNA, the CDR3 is TGTGCCAGTAGTGTGGGACTAGCGGGAGGGTCCTACGAGCAGTACTTC.

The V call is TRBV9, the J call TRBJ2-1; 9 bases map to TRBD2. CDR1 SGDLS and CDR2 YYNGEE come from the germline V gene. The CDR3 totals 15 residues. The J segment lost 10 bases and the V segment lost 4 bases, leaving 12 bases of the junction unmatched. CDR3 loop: CASSPNGREGEEQFF. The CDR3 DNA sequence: TGTGCCAGCAGCCCGAATGGGCGGGAGGGAGAAGAGCAGTTCTTC. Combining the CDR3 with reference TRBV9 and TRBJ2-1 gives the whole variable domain DSGVTQTPKHLITATGQRVTLRCSPRSGDLSVYWYQQSLDQGLQFLIQYYNGEERAKGNILERFSAQQFPDLHSELNLSSLELGDSALYFCASSPNGREGEEQFFGPGTRLTVL.

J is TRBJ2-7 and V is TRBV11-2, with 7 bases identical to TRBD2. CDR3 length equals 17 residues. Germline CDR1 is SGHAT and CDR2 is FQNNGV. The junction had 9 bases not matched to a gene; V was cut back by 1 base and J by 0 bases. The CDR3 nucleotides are TGTGCCAGCAGCTTAGGTTCGCATGGCGGGAGCTCCTACGAGCAGTACTTC. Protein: CASSLGSHGGSSYEQYF.

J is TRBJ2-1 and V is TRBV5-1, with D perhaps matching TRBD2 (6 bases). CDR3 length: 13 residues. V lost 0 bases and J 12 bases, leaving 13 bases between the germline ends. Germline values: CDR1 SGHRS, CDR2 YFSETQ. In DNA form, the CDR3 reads TGCGCCAGCAGCTTGGGGGGGACTCCCGCGCAGTTCTTC. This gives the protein CASSLGGTPAQFF.

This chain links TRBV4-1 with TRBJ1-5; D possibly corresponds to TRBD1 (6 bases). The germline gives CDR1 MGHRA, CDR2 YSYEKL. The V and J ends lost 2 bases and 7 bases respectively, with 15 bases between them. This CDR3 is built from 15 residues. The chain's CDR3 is CASSQPDSETQPQHF. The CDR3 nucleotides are TGCGCCAGCAGCCAACCGGACAGTGAAACCCAGCCCCAGCATTTT.

Here the CDR3 reads CASSLARQETQYF. The CDR3 coding sequence is TGCGCCAGCAGCTTGGCCCGGCAAGAGACCCAGTACTTC. The chain links TRBV5-1 to TRBJ2-5; D gene ambiguous. Trimming shortened V by 0 bases and J by 2 bases, and 5 bases separated the two germline ends. Germline CDR1 is SGHRS and CDR2 is YFSETQ. The CDR3 extends over 13 amino acids.

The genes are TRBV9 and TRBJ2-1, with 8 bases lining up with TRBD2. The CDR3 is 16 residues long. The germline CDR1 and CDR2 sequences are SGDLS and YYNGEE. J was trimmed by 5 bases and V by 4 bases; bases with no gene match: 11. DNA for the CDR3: TGTGCCAGCAGCCCCGGGGGCGGGAGGTCACACAATGAGCAGTTCTTC. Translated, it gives CASSPGGGRSHNEQFF.

Here the CDR3 DNA reads TGTGCCATCAGTGCCAGCCGACAGGTGAGCACAGATACGCAGTATTTT. Translating gives CAISASRQVSTDTQYF. The chain joins TRBV10-3 to TRBJ2-3, with a tentative D call TRBD1 (6 bases). The CDR3 length is 16 residues. Germline V gene data show CDR1 as ENHRY and CDR2 as SYGVKD. V lost 4 bases and J lost 0, with 14 bases in between.

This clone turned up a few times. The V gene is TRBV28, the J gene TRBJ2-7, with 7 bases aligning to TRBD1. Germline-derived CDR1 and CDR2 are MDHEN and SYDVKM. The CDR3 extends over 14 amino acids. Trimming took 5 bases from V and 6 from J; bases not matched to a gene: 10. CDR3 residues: CASSLPGQLLEQYF. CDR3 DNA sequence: TGTGCCAGCAGTCTCCCGGGACAGCTCCTCGAGCAGTACTTC.

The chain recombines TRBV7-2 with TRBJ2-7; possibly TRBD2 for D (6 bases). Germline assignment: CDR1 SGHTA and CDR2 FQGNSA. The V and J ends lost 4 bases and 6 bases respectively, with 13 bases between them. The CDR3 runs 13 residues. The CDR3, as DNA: TGTGCCAGCAGCTCATCCGGGACTCCCGAGCAGTACTTC. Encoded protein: CASSSSGTPEQYF.

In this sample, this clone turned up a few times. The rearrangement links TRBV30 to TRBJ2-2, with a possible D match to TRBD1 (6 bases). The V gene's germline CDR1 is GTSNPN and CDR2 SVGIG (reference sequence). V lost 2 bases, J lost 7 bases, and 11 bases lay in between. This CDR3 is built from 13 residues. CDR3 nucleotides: TGTGCCTGGAGTTGGAAGGGGGACGGGGAGCTGTTTTTT. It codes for CAWSWKGDGELFF. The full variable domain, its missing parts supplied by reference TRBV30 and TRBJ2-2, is SQTIHQWPATLVQPVGSPLSLECTVEGTSNPNLYWYRQAAGRGLQLLFYSVGIGQISSEVPQNLSASRPQDRQFILSSKKLLLSDSGFYLCAWSWKGDGELFFGEGSRLTVL.

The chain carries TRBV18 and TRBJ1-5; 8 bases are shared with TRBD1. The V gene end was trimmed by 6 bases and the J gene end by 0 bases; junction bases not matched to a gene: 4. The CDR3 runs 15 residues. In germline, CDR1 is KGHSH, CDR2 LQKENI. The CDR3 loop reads CASSWTGTSNQPQHF. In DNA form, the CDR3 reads TGTGCCAGCTCCTGGACAGGGACTAGCAATCAGCCCCAGCATTTT.

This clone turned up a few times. The DNA for the CDR3 is TGTGCCAGTCTAAAAGGGGGGGAGTGGGACAATGAGCAGTTCTTC. Its protein is CASLKGGEWDNEQFF. The chain recombines TRBV28 with TRBJ2-1, with D possibly TRBD2 on 7 matching bases. The V gene's germline CDR1 is MDHEN and CDR2 SYDVKM. The CDR3 length is 15 residues. Trimming took 9 bases from V and 5 from J, leaving 20 bases between them.

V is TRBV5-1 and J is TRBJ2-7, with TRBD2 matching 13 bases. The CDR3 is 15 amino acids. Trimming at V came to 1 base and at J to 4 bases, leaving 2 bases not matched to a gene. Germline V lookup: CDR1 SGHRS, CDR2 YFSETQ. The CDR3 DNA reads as TGCGCCAGCAGCTTGAGGACTAGCGGGAGTTACGAGCAGTACTTC. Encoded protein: CASSLRTSGSYEQYF.

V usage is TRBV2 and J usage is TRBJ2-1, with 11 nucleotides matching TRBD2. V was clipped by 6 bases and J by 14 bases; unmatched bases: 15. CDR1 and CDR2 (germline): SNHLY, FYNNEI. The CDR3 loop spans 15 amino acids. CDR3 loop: CASREGPGLAVGEFF. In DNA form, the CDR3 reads TGTGCCAGCAGAGAGGGGCCGGGACTAGCGGTCGGGGAGTTCTTC.

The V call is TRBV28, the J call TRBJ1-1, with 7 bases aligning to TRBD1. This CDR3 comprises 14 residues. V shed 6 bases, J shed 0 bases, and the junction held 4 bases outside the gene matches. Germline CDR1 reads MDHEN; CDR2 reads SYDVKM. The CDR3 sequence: CASSPGGLNTEAFF. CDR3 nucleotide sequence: TGTGCCAGCAGCCCAGGGGGACTGAACACTGAAGCTTTCTTT.

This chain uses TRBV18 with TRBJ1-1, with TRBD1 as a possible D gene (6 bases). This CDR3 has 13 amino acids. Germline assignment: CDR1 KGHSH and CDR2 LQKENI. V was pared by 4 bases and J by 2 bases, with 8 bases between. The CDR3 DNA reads TGTGCCAGCTCACGGGACACTAACACTGAAGCTTTCTTT. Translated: CASSRDTNTEAFF.

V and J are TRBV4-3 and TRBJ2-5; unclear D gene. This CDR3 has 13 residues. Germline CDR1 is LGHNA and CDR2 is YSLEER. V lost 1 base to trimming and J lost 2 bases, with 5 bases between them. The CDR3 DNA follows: TGCGCCAGCAGCCAAGCAGTACAAGAGACCCAGTACTTC. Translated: CASSQAVQETQYF.

The CDR3 reads CASSFEGGPYEQYF. CDR3 sequence (DNA): TGTGCCAGCAGTTTTGAGGGAGGGCCCTACGAGCAGTACTTC. The gene calls are TRBV27 and TRBJ2-7, with 7 bases identical to TRBD2. The V gene end was trimmed by 3 bases and the J gene end by 2 bases; junction bases not matched to a gene: 4. The CDR3 is made up of 14 amino acids. Germline CDR1 is MNHEY and CDR2 is SMNVEV (reference sequence).

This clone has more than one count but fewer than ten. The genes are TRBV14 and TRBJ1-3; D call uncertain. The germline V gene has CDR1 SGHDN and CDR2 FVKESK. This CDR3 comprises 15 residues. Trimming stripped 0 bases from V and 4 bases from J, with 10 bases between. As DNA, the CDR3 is TGTGCCAGCAGCCAAGATCTTCCGGGGGGAAACACCATATATTTT. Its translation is CASSQDLPGGNTIYF.

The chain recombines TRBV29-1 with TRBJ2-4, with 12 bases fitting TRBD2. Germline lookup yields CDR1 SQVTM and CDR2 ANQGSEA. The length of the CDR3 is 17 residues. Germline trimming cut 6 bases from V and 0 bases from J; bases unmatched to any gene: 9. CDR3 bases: TGCAGCGTCCTTGGACTAGCGGGACCCACAGCCAAAAACATTCAGTACTTC. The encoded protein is CSVLGLAGPTAKNIQYF.

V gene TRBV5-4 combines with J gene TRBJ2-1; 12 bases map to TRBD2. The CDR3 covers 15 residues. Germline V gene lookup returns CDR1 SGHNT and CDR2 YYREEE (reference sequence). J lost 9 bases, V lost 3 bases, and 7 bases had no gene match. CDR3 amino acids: CASSSRTSGNLEQFF. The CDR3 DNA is TGTGCCAGCAGCTCTAGGACTAGCGGGAACCTTGAGCAGTTCTTC.